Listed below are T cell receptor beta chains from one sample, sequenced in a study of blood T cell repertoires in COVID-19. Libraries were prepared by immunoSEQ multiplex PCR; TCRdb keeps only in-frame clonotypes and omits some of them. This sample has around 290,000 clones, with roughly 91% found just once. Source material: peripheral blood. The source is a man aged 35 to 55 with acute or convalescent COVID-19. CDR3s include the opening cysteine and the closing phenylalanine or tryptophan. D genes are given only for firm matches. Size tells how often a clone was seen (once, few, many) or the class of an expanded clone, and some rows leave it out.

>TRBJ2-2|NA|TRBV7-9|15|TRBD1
CASSLAGGKTGELFF
TGTGCCAGCAGCTTAGCAGGGGGCAAGACCGGGGAGCTGTTTTTT
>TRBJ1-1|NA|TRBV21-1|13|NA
CATHAGRGTEAFF
TGTGCCACCCACGCAGGCCGTGGCACTGAAGCTTTCTTT
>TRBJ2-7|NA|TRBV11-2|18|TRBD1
CASSLGTYGTGASYEQYF
TGTGCCAGCAGCTTAGGGACTTACGGGACAGGGGCTTCCTACGAGCAGTACTTC
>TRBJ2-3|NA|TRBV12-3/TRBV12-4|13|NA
CASTRGGTDTQYF
TGTGCCAGCACTAGAGGAGGCACAGATACGCAGTATTTT
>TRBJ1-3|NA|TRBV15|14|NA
CATSVRRWGNTIYF
TGTGCCACCAGCGTCCGGAGGTGGGGAAACACCATATATTTT
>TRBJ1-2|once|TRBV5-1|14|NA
CASSLEARGDGYTF
TGCGCCAGCAGCCTAGAGGCCCGGGGAGACGGCTACACCTTC
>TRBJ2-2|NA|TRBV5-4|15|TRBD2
CASSIPSGEAGELFF
TGTGCCAGCAGCATCCCAAGCGGGGAGGCCGGGGAGCTGTTTTTT
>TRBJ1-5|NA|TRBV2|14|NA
CASSETERNQPQHF
TGTGCCAGCAGTGAGACAGAAAGAAATCAGCCCCAGCATTTT
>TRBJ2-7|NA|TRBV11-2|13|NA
CASSLAAEYEQYF
TGTGCCAGCAGCTTAGCGGCGGAGTACGAGCAGTACTTC
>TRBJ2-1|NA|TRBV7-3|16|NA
CASSLLQGRGGNEQFF
TGTGCCAGCAGCTTACTCCAGGGGCGCGGCGGCAATGAGCAGTTCTTC
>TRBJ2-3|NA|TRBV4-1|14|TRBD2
CASSRVSGDDTQYF
TGCGCCAGCAGCCGGGTTAGCGGGGATGATACGCAGTATTTT